The 23 T cell receptor beta chains given below trace back to one sample, sequenced in a study of blood T cell repertoires in COVID-19 (dated by TCRdb to the early 2020s). Libraries were prepared through the immunoSEQ multiplex PCR assay. As stored in TCRdb, this immuneACCESS dataset retains in-frame rearrangements with V and J assigned. A fraction of the clones does not appear; measured against another copy, unresolved V genes explain less than half of the discrepancy, and the remainder lacks a known reason. Recorded for this sample are approximately 260,000 clones; about 88% of them occurred a single time. The ten largest clones capture 4.6% of the sample. The sequencing input was peripheral blood. These receptors were collected from a woman in her thirties or forties who had recovered from COVID-19.

This sequence joins TRBV19 and TRBJ2-3, with 14 bases fitting TRBD2. Trimming cost V 6 bases and J 8 bases; bases outside gene matches: 13. The length of the CDR3 is 17 residues. Germline V gene lookup returns CDR1 LNHDA and CDR2 SQIVND (reference sequence). CDR3: CASSQKGTSGGPSTQYF. CDR3 in DNA: TGTGCCAGTAGCCAAAAAGGGACTAGCGGGGGACCTTCTACGCAGTATTTT.

This sequence joins TRBV13 and TRBJ2-1; TRBD1 might be the D (5 bases). Germline CDR1 is PRHDT and CDR2 is FYEKMQ (reference sequence). Trimming shortened V by 0 bases and J by 7 bases, and 13 bases separated the two germline ends. There are 15 residues in the CDR3. CDR3 bases: TGTGCCAGCAGCTTAGGGCAGGGTGGTGTGAATGAGCAGTTCTTC. This codes for CASSLGQGGVNEQFF. Looking up the rest from reference TRBV13 and TRBJ2-1 gives the full variable domain: AAGVIQSPRHLIKEKRETATLKCYPIPRHDTVYWYQQGPGQDPQFLISFYEKMQSDKGSIPDRFSAQQFSDYHSELNMSSLELGDSALYFCASSLGQGGVNEQFFGPGTRLTVL.

J is TRBJ1-4 and V is TRBV2; D unresolved. The CDR3 length is 14 residues. CDR1 and CDR2 (germline): SNHLY, FYNNEI. The V end was cut by 6 bases, the J end by 8 bases, with 16 bases between. CDR3 loop: CASSSAFGEEKLFF. CDR3 nucleotide sequence: TGTGCCAGCAGCTCGGCCTTCGGGGAGGAAAAACTGTTTTTT. Looking up the rest from reference TRBV2 and TRBJ1-4 gives the full variable domain: EPEVTQTPSHQVTQMGQEVILRCVPISNHLYFYWYRQILGQKVEFLVSFYNNEISEKSEIFDDQFSVERPDGSNFTLKIRSTKLEDSAMYFCASSSAFGEEKLFFGSGTQLSVL.

The rearrangement joins TRBV2 to TRBJ2-7, with 8 bases fitting TRBD2. CDR3 size: 18 residues. The germline V gene has CDR1 SNHLY and CDR2 FYNNEI. V gave up 6 bases and J gave up 2 bases; unmatched junction bases: 18. The CDR3 region has the DNA TGTGCCAGCAGCTACTTCCGGGGCGGGGGGCTATCTACCTACGAGCAGTACTTC. It is translated as CASSYFRGGGLSTYEQYF.

The chain links TRBV28 to TRBJ2-5, with TRBD1 as a possible D gene (6 bases). The CDR3 totals 14 residues. Deletions cut 7 bases from V and 5 bases from J, with 17 bases between. Germline CDR1 is MDHEN and CDR2 is SYDVKM. This chain's CDR3 is CASMPGQMGETQYF. The CDR3 DNA reads TGTGCCAGCATGCCAGGACAGATGGGGGAGACCCAGTACTTC.

The gene calls are TRBV18 and TRBJ1-5; no definite D call. V was cut by 2 bases and J by 6 bases, with 5 bases left in between. This CDR3 is built from 12 residues. Germline V gene data show CDR1 as KGHSH and CDR2 as LQKENI. CDR3 region: CASSPSGQPQHF. CDR3 coding DNA: TGTGCCAGCTCACCATCGGGTCAGCCCCAGCATTTT.

This clone appeared a single time. This rearrangement joins TRBV7-9 to TRBJ2-2; D unresolved. CDR1 and CDR2 (germline): SEHNR, FQNEAQ (reference sequence). The CDR3 covers 15 residues. V was cut by 5 bases and J by 1 base, with 11 bases left in between. The DNA of the CDR3 is TGTGCCAGCAGCCCTACTCGCGTGAACACCGGGGAGCTGTTTTTT. Translating it yields CASSPTRVNTGELFF.

This sequence joins TRBV6-2 or TRBV6-3 and TRBJ2-1, with a possible D match to TRBD2 (8 bases). The CDR3 extends over 18 amino acids. The V gene lost 6 bases and the J gene lost 5 bases, with 26 bases spanning the gap. The V gene's germline CDR1 is MNHEY and CDR2 SVGEGT. The CDR3 DNA is TGTGCCAGCAGCCAGCAGGTGACAGGGACTAGACTCCACAATGAGCAGTTCTTC. Translation gives CASSQQVTGTRLHNEQFF.

The V and J genes are TRBV2 and TRBJ2-2; 7 bases align to TRBD2. The J segment lost 6 bases and the V segment lost 2 bases, leaving 0 bases of the junction unmatched. Germline CDR1 reads SNHLY; CDR2 reads FYNNEI. This CDR3 spans 13 amino acids. The CDR3 DNA sequence: TGTGCCAGCAGTGAACTAGCGGCCGGGGAGCTGTTTTTT. It translates to CASSELAAGELFF. Full variable domain (outside the CDR3, taken from reference TRBV2 and TRBJ2-2): EPEVTQTPSHQVTQMGQEVILRCVPISNHLYFYWYRQILGQKVEFLVSFYNNEISEKSEIFDDQFSVERPDGSNFTLKIRSTKLEDSAMYFCASSELAAGELFFGEGSRLTVL.

The V and J genes are TRBV5-1 and TRBJ1-4; D not certain. The CDR3 is 15 residues long. V shed 4 bases and J shed 8 bases, with 18 bases lying between them. Germline-derived CDR1 and CDR2 are SGHRS and YFSETQ. The CDR3, as DNA: TGCGCCAGCAGCCAGCTTGGCGGGGAGTGGGAAAAACTGTTTTTT. Residues: CASSQLGGEWEKLFF. The full variable domain, in which reference TRBV5-1 and TRBJ1-4 provide the parts outside the CDR3, is KAGVTQTPRYLIKTRGQQVTLSCSPISGHRSVSWYQQTPGQGLQFLFEYFSETQRNKGNFPGRFSGRQFSNSRSEMNVSTLELGDSALYLCASSQLGGEWEKLFFGSGTQLSVL.

V gene TRBV2 combines with J gene TRBJ1-2; 9 bases map to TRBD1. CDR1 and CDR2 from the germline V gene are SNHLY and FYNNEI. With 6 bases clipped from V and 4 bases from J, the junction kept 6 bases outside the gene matches. The CDR3 is 14 amino acids. The CDR3 loop is CASRRQGGIYGYTF. The DNA of the CDR3 is TGTGCCAGCAGGCGACAGGGGGGTATCTATGGCTACACCTTC.

The gene calls are TRBV9 and TRBJ2-5, with D possibly being TRBD1 (5 bases). The CDR3 loop spans 14 amino acids. V was shortened by 2 bases and J by 5 bases, with 13 bases between the two germline ends. Germline CDR1 reads SGDLS; CDR2 reads YYNGEE. The CDR3 DNA reads TGTGCCAGCAGCGTTGGGGCAGCCGGGGAGACCCAGTACTTC. This sequence encodes CASSVGAAGETQYF. Complete variable domain (other parts from reference TRBV9 and TRBJ2-5): DSGVTQTPKHLITATGQRVTLRCSPRSGDLSVYWYQQSLDQGLQFLIQYYNGEERAKGNILERFSAQQFPDLHSELNLSSLELGDSALYFCASSVGAAGETQYFGPGTRLLVL.

V and J are TRBV6-5 and TRBJ2-3; D perhaps matches TRBD1 (6 bases). The CDR3 runs to 13 residues. The germline V and J ends were trimmed by 0 bases and 7 bases, with 8 bases remaining between them. The V gene's germline CDR1 is MNHEY and CDR2 SVGAGI. The DNA of the CDR3 is TGTGCCAGCAGTTACTCCGGACAGAATACGCAGTATTTT. Its translation: CASSYSGQNTQYF.

This sequence joins TRBV5-6 and TRBJ2-3, with TRBD2 as a possible D gene (6 bases). This CDR3 is built from 14 residues. CDR1 is SGHDT and CDR2 is YYEEEE in the germline V gene. V lost 3 bases and J 7 bases, leaving 15 bases between the germline ends. The CDR3 DNA follows: TGTGCCAGCAGCTCGGGGGTAGGAGGATATACGCAGTATTTT. It is translated as CASSSGVGGYTQYF.

The chain uses TRBV7-8 and TRBJ1-3; weak D call: TRBD1 (6 bases). V lost 5 bases to trimming and J lost 2 bases, with 22 bases between them. The length of the CDR3 is 18 residues. CDR1 SGHVS and CDR2 FQNEAQ come from the germline V gene. DNA for the CDR3: TGTGCCAGCAGCATCTACAGGGTGCCCACCCTCCCTGGAAACACCATATATTTT. As protein: CASSIYRVPTLPGNTIYF.

This rearrangement joins TRBV20-1 to TRBJ2-1; 9 nucleotides match TRBD1. Germline V gene data show CDR1 as DFQATT and CDR2 as SNEGSKA (reference sequence). The CDR3 length is 14 residues. Trimming removed 3 bases from V and 7 bases from J; junction bases left unmatched: 7. In nucleotides, the CDR3 is TGCAGTGCTAGTCTGGGACAGGGTAGGAATGAGCAGTTCTTC. Protein sequence: CSASLGQGRNEQFF.

This chain connects TRBV4-1 to TRBJ2-7; D is possibly TRBD1 (6 bases). The CDR3 contains 15 residues. Germline V lookup: CDR1 MGHRA, CDR2 YSYEKL. V was pared by 0 bases and J by 5 bases, with 14 bases between. The CDR3 spells CASSQEGQLGDEQYF. CDR3 nucleotide sequence: TGCGCCAGCAGCCAAGAAGGACAGTTAGGGGACGAGCAGTACTTC.

The chain joins TRBV4-3 to TRBJ2-3; the match to TRBD2 covers 8 bases. Germline CDR1 is LGHNA and CDR2 is YSLEER. The CDR3 has 17 residues. J was trimmed by 4 bases and V by 0 bases; bases with no gene match: 9. Here the CDR3 DNA reads TGCGCCAGCAGCCAAGATGTAAGCGGGAGTGTGTCAGATACGCAGTATTTT. Amino acids: CASSQDVSGSVSDTQYF.

The CDR3 loop is CASRRTSGGDETQYF. For the CDR3, the DNA is TGTGCCAGCAGACGGACTAGCGGAGGGGATGAGACCCAGTACTTC. The chain links TRBV3-1 (or the pseudogene TRBV3-2) to TRBJ2-5, with TRBD2 identical over 10 bases. In germline, CDR1 is LGHDT, CDR2 YNNKEL (reference sequence). Trimming took 6 bases from V and 5 from J; bases not matched to a gene: 9. This CDR3 comprises 15 residues.

This rearrangement joins TRBV30 to TRBJ1-2; 11 bases agree with TRBD1. The J segment lost 8 bases and the V segment lost 0 bases, leaving 8 bases of the junction unmatched. From germline, CDR1 is GTSNPN and CDR2 SVGIG (reference sequence). The CDR3 has 15 amino acids. The CDR3 loop reads CAWSVAGTGGTGYTF. DNA for the CDR3: TGTGCCTGGAGTGTGGCAGGGACAGGGGGGACGGGCTACACCTTC.

The chain combines TRBV6-2 or TRBV6-3 with TRBJ1-1, with D perhaps matching TRBD1 (6 bases). Germline V gives CDR1 MNHEY, CDR2 SVGEGT. With 4 bases removed from V and 1 base from J, the gap between germline ends came to 10 bases. The CDR3 has 14 residues. The CDR3 nucleotides read TGTGCCAGCAGTTTACAGGGAAAGAACACTGAAGCTTTCTTT. This encodes CASSLQGKNTEAFF.

The DNA of the CDR3 is TGTGCCAGCAGTGATTACCCGACAGGGAGGTACACCTTC. It yields the protein CASSDYPTGRYTF. The chain carries TRBV2 and TRBJ1-2, with 7 positions matching TRBD1. V trimming: 3 bases; J trimming: 11 bases; junction bases outside the gene matches: 9. Germline CDR1 is SNHLY and CDR2 is FYNNEI. This CDR3 contains 13 residues.

The V and J genes are TRBV5-1 and TRBJ2-7, with D possibly being TRBD2 (5 bases). CDR1 is SGHRS, CDR2 YFSETQ, per germline. The CDR3 loop spans 13 amino acids. V gave up 1 base and J gave up 5 bases, with 10 bases separating them. The CDR3 DNA sequence: TGCGCCAGCAGCTTGATGGGAGACCACGAGCAGTACTTC. This gives the protein CASSLMGDHEQYF.